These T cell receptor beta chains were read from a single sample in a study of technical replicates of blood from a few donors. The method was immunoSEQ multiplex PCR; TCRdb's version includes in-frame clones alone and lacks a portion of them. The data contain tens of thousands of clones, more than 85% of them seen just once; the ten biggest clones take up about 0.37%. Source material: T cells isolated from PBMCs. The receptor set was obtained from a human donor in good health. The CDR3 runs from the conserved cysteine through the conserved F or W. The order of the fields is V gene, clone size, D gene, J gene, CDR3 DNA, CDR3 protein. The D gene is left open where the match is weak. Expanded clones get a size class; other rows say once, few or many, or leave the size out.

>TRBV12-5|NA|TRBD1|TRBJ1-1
TGTGCTAGTGGTTTGATAGACAGGGGGTATTACACTGAAGCTTTCTTT
CASGLIDRGYYTEAFF
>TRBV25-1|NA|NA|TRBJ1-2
TGTGCCAGCAGTGATATGTGGGGAGGAAACTATGGCTACACCTTC
CASSDMWGGNYGYTF
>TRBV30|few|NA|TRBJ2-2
TGTGCCTGGAGTACTAGGAGGAACACCGGGGAGCTGTTTTTT
CAWSTRRNTGELFF
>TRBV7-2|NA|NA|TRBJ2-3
TGTGCCAGCAGCTTAGTAGCCGGGGCAGATACGCAGTATTTT
CASSLVAGADTQYF
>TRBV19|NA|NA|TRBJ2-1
TGTGCCAGTAGTATCGCGGGGCTCTACAATGAGCAGTTCTTC
CASSIAGLYNEQFF
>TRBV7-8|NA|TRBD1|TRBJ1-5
TGTGCCAGCAGCTTTTCGTACAGGGGGGACCAGCCCCAGCATTTT
CASSFSYRGDQPQHF
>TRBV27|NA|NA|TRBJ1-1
TGTGCCAGCAGTTTAAGGGGGAGTATTTCGTTGAACACTGAAGCTTTCTTT
CASSLRGSISLNTEAFF
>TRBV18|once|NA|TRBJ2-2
TGTGCCAGCCCGACATTCACCGGGGAGCTGTTTTTT
CASPTFTGELFF
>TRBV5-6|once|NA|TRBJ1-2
TGTGCCAGCAGCTTCGCCCCTGGGGGCAGAAATTACTATGGCTACACCTTC
CASSFAPGGRNYYGYTF
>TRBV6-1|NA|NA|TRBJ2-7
TGTGCCAGCAGACCCCAGGGATCCTACGAGCAGTACTTC
CASRPQGSYEQYF
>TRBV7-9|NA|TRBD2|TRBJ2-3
TGTGCCAGCAGCGTTAAAAGCGGGAGGGCCACAGATACGCAGTATTTT
CASSVKSGRATDTQYF
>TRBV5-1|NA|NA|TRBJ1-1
TGCGCCAGCAGCTTAGGGGGGGTGAACACTGAAGCTTTCTTT
CASSLGGVNTEAFF
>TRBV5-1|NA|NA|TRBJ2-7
TGCGCCAGCAGCCAAATTTCTAGACCGGACTACGAGCAGTACTTC
CASSQISRPDYEQYF
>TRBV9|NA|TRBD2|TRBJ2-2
TGTGCCAGCAGCCCCCAGCGGGGATACACCGGGGAGCTGTTTTTT
CASSPQRGYTGELFF
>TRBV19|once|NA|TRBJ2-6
TGTGCCAGTAGTCTCCAGGGGTTACTCTCTGGGGCCAACGTCCTGACTTTC
CASSLQGLLSGANVLTF
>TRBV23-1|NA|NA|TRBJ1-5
TGCGCCAGCAGTCGGGTGGGGCGCGGACGCCAGCCCCAGCATTTT
CASSRVGRGRQPQHF
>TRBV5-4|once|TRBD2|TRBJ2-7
TGTGCCAGCAGTTACAGGGCCAGCGGGAGATACGAGCAGTACTTC
CASSYRASGRYEQYF
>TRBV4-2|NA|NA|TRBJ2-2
TGTGCCAGCAGCCAAGACCCCAAAACCGGGGAGCTGTTTTTT
CASSQDPKTGELFF
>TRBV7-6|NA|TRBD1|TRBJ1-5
TGTGCCAGCAGCTTCGGACAGGGAGACCAGCCCCAGCATTTT
CASSFGQGDQPQHF